This T cell receptor beta chain was captured by sequencing in a study of cytomegalovirus exposure and HLA in healthy donors. Germline assignment: CDR1 SGHTA and CDR2 FQGNSA. This CDR3 has 11 residues. V was clipped by 7 bases and J by 8 bases, with 9 bases between them. Broader study findings: With further analysis later on, most CMV-associated TCR beta chains appeared HLA-restricted. The authors assumed roughly uniform sequencing depth across donors for presence/absence analyses.

A multiplex PCR was run with 60 Vbeta primers and 13 Jbeta primers. This table comes from immunoSEQ multiplex PCR, and its TCRdb copy is limited to in-frame clones, with some not included. The sample consists of over 130,000 clones, 80% of them appearing once. Comment on this clone: Its cognate antigen is unknown.

This chain uses TRBV7-2 with TRBJ2-1; no definite D call. The sequenced material came from PBMCs. The receptor was isolated from a man aged 45-60 years in good health and CMV-seronegative. CDR3 amino acids: CASTIYDEQFF. For the CDR3, the DNA is TGTGCCAGCACCATCTATGATGAGCAGTTCTTC. Variable domain in full (rest from reference TRBV7-2 and TRBJ2-1): GAGVSQSPSNKVTEKGKDVELRCDPISGHTALYWYRQSLGQGLEFLIYFQGNSAPDKSGLPSDRFSAERTGGSVSTLTIQRTQQEDSAVYLCASTIYDEQFFGPGTRLTVL.